Listed below are T cell receptor beta chains from one sample, sequenced in a study of blood T cell repertoires in COVID-19. Some clones are missing from TCRdb's copy, which holds only in-frame ones; the method was immunoSEQ multiplex PCR. This table has 220,000 or so clones, about 80% appearing once. Sequenced input: peripheral blood. The receptors shown here come from a woman over 75 with acute or convalescent COVID-19. Each CDR3 is given with its conserved first and last residue. D genes are given only for firm matches.

CDR3 | DNA | J | D | V
CASRRTNTGELFF | TGTGCCAGCCGACGGACAAACACCGGGGAGCTGTTTTTT | TRBJ2-2 | - | TRBV3-1/TRBV3-2
CASSMPAQGGYGYTF | TGTGCCAGTAGTATGCCGGCACAGGGCGGCTATGGCTACACCTTC | TRBJ1-2 | - | TRBV19
CAISEGLAPNTGELFF | TGTGCCATCAGTGAGGGACTAGCCCCGAACACCGGGGAGCTGTTTTTT | TRBJ2-2 | TRBD2 | TRBV10-3
CASGLVPGSGIGYTF | TGTGCTAGTGGTTTGGTACCTGGTTCGGGGATCGGCTACACCTTC | TRBJ1-2 | - | TRBV12-5
CASTSGSNEQFF | TGTGCCAGCACTAGCGGGAGTAATGAGCAGTTCTTC | TRBJ2-1 | TRBD2 | TRBV28
CASSRTVNTEAFF | TGTGCCAGCTCGCGGACAGTGAACACTGAAGCTTTCTTT | TRBJ1-1 | - | TRBV18
CASSLVVTSGGGETQYF | TGTGCCAGCAGCTTGGTGGTGACTAGCGGGGGTGGTGAGACCCAGTACTTC | TRBJ2-5 | TRBD2 | TRBV5-4
CSARLGETQYF | TGCAGTGCCCGACTTGGCGAGACCCAGTACTTC | TRBJ2-5 | - | TRBV20-1
CASSLTDREKQYF | TGTGCCAGCTCACTCACGGACAGGGAAAAGCAGTACTTC | TRBJ2-7 | TRBD1 | TRBV18
CASSEPFSYEQYF | TGTGCCAGCAGTGAACCTTTCTCCTACGAGCAGTACTTC | TRBJ2-7 | - | TRBV2
CASSIARDTDTQYF | TGTGCCAGTAGTATAGCCCGGGACACAGATACGCAGTATTTT | TRBJ2-3 | - | TRBV19
CASSPSGTGAFNQPQHF | TGTGCCAGCTCACCATCCGGGACAGGGGCTTTCAATCAGCCCCAGCATTTT | TRBJ1-5 | TRBD1 | TRBV18
CASSLEGLAISYEQYF | TGTGCCAGCAGCTTAGAAGGACTAGCGATCTCCTACGAGCAGTACTTC | TRBJ2-7 | TRBD2 | TRBV7-8
CSVVEGQVETQYF | TGCAGCGTTGTCGAGGGCCAAGTGGAGACCCAGTACTTC | TRBJ2-5 | - | TRBV29-1
CASTTGTYAGHEQYF | TGTGCCAGCACCACCGGGACCTATGCGGGGCACGAGCAGTACTTC | TRBJ2-7 | - | TRBV28